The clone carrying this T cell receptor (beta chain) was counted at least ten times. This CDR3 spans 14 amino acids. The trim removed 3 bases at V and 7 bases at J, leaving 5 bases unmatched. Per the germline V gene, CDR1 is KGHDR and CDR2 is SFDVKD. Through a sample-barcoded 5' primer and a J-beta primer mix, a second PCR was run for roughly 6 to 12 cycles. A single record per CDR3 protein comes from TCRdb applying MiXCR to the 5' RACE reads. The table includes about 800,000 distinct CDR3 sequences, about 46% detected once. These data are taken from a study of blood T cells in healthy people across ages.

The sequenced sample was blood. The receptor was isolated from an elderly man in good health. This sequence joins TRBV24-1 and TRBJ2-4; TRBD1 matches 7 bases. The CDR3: CATSDPDRTNIQYF. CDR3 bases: TGTGCCACCAGTGATCCGGACAGGACCAACATTCAGTACTTC.